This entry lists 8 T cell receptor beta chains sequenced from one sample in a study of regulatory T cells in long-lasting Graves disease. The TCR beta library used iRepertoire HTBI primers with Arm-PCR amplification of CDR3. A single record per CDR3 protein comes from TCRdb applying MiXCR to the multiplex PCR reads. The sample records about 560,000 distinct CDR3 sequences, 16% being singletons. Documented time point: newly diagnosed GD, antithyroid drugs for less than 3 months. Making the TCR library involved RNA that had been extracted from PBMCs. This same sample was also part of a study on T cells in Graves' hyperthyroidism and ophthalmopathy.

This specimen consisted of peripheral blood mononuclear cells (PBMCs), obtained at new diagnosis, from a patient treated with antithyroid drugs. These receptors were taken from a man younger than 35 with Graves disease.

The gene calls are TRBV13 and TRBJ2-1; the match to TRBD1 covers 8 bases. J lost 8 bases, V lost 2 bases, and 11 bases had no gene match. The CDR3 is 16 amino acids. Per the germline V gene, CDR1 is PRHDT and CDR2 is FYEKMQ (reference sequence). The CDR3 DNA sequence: TGTGCCAGCAGCTTAATCGGCAGGGGGCGCGACTATGAGCAGTTCTTC. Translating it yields CASSLIGRGRDYEQFF. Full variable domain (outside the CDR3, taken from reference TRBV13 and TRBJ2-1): AAGVIQSPRHLIKEKRETATLKCYPIPRHDTVYWYQQGPGQDPQFLISFYEKMQSDKGSIPDRFSAQQFSDYHSELNMSSLELGDSALYFCASSLIGRGRDYEQFFGPGTRLTVL.

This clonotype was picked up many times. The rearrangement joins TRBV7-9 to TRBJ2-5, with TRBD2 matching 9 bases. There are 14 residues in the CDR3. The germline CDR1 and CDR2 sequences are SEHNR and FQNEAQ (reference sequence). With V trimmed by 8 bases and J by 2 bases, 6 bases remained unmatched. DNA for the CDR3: TGTGCCAGCGGCAGCGGGAGGACACAAGAGACCCAGTACTTC. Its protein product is CASGSGRTQETQYF.

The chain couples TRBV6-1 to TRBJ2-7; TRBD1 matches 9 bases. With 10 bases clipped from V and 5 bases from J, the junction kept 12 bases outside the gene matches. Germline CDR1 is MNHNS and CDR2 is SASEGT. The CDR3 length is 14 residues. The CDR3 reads CAISWGQGKNEQYF. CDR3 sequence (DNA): TGTGCCATCTCATGGGGACAGGGTAAAAACGAGCAGTACTTC.

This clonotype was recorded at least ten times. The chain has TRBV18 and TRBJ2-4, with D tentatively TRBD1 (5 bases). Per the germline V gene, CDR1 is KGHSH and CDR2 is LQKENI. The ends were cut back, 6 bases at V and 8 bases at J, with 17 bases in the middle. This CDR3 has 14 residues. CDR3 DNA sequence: TGTGCCAGCTCTCGGATCAGGGATGTGGACATTCAGTACTTC. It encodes CASSRIRDVDIQYF.

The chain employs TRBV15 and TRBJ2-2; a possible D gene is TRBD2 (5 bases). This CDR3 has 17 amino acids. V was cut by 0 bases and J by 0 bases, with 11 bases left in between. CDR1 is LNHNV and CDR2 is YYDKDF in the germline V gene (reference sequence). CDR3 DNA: TGTGCCACCAGCAGAGATCTGAGCGGAACGAACACCGGGGAGCTGTTTTTT. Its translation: CATSRDLSGTNTGELFF. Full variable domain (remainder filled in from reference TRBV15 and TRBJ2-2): DAMVIQNPRYQVTQFGKPVTLSCSQTLNHNVMYWYQQKSSQAPKLLFHYYDKDFNNEADTPDNFQSRRPNTSFCFLDIRSPGLGDTAMYLCATSRDLSGTNTGELFFGEGSRLTVL.

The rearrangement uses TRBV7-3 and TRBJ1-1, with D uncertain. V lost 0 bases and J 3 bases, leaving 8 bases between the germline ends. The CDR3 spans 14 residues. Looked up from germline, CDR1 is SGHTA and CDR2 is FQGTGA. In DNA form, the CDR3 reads TGTGCCAGCAGCTTAACCTCCGGTGACACTGAAGCTTTCTTT. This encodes CASSLTSGDTEAFF.

The CDR3 loop reads CASSLRASNPAQIRSSNTQYF. Written as DNA, the CDR3 is TGTGCCAGCAGCTTGAGAGCGAGCAACCCAGCACAGATACGGTCGTCGAATACGCAGTATTTT. The V and J genes are TRBV5-5 and TRBJ2-3; D gene uncertain. The CDR3 extends over 21 amino acids. The V end lost 1 base, the J end lost 7 bases, and 34 bases lay between the germline ends. The germline V gene has CDR1 SGHKS and CDR2 YYEKEE (reference sequence).

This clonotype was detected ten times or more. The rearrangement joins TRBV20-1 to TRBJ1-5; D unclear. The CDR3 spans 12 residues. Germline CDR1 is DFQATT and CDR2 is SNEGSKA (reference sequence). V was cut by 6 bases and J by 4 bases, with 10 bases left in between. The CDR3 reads CSAEERNQPQHF. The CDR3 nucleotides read TGCAGTGCCGAGGAACGAAATCAGCCCCAGCATTTT.